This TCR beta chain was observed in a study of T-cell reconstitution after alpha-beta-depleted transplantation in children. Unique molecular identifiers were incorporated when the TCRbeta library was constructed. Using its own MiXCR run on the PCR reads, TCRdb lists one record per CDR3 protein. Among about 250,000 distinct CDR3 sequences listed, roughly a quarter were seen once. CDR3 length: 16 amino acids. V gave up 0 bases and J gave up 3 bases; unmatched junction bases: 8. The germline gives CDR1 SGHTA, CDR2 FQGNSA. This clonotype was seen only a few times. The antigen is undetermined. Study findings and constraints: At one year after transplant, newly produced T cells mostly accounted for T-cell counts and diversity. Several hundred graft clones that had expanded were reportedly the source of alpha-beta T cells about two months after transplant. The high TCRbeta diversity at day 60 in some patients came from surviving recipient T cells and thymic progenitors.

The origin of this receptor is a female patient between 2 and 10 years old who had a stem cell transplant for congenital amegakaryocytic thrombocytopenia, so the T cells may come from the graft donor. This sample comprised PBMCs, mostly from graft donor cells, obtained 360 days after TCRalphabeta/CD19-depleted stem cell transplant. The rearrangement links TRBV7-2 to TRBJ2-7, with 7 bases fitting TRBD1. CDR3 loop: CASSLAGGRRDYEQYF. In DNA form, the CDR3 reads TGTGCCAGCAGCTTAGCAGGGGGCCGTCGAGACTACGAGCAGTACTTC.